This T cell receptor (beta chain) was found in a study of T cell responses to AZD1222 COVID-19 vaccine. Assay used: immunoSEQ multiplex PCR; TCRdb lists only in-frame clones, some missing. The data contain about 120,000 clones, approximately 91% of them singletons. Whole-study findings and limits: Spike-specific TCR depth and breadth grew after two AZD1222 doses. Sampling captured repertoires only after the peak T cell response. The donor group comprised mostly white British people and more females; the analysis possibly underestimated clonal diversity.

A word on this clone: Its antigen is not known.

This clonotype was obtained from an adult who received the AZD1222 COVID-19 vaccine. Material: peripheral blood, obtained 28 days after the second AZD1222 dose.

The CDR3 DNA is TGTGCCAGCAGTCCAGATGTAGGCACTGAAGCTTTCTTT. It is translated as CASSPDVGTEAFF. The chain uses TRBV4-2 and TRBJ1-1, with no clear D. Deletions cut 6 bases from V and 4 bases from J, with 12 bases between. The CDR3 has 13 amino acids. CDR1 is LGHNA, CDR2 YNFKEQ, per germline.